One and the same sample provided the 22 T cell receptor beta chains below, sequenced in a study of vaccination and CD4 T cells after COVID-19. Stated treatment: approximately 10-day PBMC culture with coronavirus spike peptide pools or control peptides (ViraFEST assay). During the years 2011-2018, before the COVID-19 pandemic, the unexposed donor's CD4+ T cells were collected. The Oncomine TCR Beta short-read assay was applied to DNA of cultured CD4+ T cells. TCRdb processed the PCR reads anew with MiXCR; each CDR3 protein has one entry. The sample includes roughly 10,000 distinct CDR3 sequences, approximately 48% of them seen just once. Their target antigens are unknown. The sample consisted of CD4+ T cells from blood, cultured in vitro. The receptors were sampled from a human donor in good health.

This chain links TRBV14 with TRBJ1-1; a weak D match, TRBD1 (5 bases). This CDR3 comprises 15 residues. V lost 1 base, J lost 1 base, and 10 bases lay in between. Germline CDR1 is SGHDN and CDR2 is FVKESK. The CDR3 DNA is TGTGCCAGCAGCCAAGTCACCGGGACGAACACTGAAGCTTTCTTT. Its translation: CASSQVTGTNTEAFF.

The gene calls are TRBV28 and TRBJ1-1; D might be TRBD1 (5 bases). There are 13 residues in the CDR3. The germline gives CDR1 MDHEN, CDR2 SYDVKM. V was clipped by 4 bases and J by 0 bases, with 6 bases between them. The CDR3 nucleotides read TGTGCCAGCAGTTGGGGCATGAACACTGAAGCTTTCTTT. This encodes CASSWGMNTEAFF.

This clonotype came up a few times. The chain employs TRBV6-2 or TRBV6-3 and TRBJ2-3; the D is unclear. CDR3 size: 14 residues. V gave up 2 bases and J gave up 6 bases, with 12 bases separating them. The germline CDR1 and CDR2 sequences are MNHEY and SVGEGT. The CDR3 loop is CASSYVTPPDTQYF. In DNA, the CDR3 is TGTGCCAGCAGTTACGTCACCCCCCCGGATACGCAGTATTTT.

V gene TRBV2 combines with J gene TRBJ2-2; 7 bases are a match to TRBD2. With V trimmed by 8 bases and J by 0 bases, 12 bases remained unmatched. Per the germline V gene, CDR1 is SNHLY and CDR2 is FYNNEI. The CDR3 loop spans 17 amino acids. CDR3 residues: CASSQRALAANTGELFF. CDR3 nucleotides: TGTGCCAGCTCCCAAAGGGCCCTAGCGGCGAACACCGGGGAGCTGTTTTTT.

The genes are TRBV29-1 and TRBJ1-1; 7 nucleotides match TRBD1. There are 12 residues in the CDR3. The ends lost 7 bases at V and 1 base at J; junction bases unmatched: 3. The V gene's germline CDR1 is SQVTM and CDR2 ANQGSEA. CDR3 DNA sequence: TGCAGCGCAGACAGGGCGAACACTGAAGCTTTCTTT. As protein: CSADRANTEAFF.

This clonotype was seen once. This CDR3 reads CASSSGGPGNTIYF. Here the CDR3 DNA reads TGCGCCAGCAGCTCTGGGGGCCCTGGAAACACCATATATTTT. The V gene is TRBV5-1, the J gene TRBJ1-3; maybe TRBD1 (6 bases). Trimming cost V 3 bases and J 2 bases, with 9 bases left between them. The CDR3 consists of 14 residues. From germline, CDR1 is SGHRS and CDR2 YFSETQ. The whole variable domain, remainder taken from reference TRBV5-1 and TRBJ1-3, is KAGVTQTPRYLIKTRGQQVTLSCSPISGHRSVSWYQQTPGQGLQFLFEYFSETQRNKGNFPGRFSGRQFSNSRSEMNVSTLELGDSALYLCASSSGGPGNTIYFGEGSWLTVV.

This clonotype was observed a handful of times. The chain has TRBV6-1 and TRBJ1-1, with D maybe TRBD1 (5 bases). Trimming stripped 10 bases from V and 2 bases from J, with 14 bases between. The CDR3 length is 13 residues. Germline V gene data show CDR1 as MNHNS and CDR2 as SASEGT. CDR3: CAISRGSNTEAFF. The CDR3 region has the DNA TGTGCCATCTCCCGGGGCTCAAACACTGAAGCTTTCTTT.

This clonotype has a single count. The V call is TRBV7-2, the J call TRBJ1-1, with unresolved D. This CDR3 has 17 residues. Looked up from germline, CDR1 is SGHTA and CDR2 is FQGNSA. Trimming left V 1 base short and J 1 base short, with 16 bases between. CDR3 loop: CASSLVGMDFTNTEAFF. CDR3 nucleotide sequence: TGTGCCAGCAGCTTAGTAGGCATGGATTTTACGAACACTGAAGCTTTCTTT.

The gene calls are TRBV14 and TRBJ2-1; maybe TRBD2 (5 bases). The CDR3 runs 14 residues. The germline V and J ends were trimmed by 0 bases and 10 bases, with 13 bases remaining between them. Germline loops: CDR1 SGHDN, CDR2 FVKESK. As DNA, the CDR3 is TGTGCCAGCAGCCAAGATGCGGGTGTAGGGGAGCAGTTCTTC. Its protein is CASSQDAGVGEQFF.

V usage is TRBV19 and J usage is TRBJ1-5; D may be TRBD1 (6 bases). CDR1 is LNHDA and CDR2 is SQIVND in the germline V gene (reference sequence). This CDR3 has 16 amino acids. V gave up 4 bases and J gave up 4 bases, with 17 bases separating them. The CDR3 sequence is CASSKGVGTWNQPQHF. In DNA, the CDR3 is TGTGCCAGTAGTAAGGGGGTGGGAACCTGGAATCAGCCCCAGCATTTT.

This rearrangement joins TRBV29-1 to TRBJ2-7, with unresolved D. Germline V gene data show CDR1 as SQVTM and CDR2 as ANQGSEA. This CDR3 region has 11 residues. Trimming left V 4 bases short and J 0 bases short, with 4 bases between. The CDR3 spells CSVAGSYEQYF. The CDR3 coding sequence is TGCAGCGTTGCTGGCTCCTACGAGCAGTACTTC.

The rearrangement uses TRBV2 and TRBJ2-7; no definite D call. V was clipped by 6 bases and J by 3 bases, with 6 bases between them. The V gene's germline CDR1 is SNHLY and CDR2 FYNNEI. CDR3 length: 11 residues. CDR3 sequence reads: CASRFLYEQYF. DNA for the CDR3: TGTGCCAGCAGGTTTCTCTACGAGCAGTACTTC.

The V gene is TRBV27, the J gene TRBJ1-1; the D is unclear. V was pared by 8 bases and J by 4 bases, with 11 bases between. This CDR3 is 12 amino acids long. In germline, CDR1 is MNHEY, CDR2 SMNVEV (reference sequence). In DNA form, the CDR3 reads TGTGCCAGCTACCGGGGTGGCACTGAAGCTTTCTTT. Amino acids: CASYRGGTEAFF.

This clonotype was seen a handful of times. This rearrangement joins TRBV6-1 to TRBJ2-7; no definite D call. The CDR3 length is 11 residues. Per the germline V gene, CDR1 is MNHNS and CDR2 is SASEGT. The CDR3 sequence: CVVQSSYEQYF. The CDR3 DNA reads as TGTGTCGTGCAGTCCTCCTACGAGCAGTACTTC.

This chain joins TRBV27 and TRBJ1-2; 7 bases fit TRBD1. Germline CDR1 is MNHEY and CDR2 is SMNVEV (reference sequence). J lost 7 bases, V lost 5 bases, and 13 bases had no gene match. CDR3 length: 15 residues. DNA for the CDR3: TGTGCCAGCAGTCACACAGGGGCAATCGGTGGTGGCTACACCTTC. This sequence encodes CASSHTGAIGGGYTF.

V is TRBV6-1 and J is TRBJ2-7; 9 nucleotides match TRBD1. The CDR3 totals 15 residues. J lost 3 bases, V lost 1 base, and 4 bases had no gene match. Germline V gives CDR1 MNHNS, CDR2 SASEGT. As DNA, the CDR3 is TGTGCCAGCAGTGAAGTGACAGGGGGGTTCTACGAGCAGTACTTC. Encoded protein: CASSEVTGGFYEQYF.

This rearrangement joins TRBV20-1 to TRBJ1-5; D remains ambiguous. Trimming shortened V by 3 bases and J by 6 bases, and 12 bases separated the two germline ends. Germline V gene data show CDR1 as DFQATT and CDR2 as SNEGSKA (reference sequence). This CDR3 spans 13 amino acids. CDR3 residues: CSASTRMGQPQHF. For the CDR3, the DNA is TGCAGTGCTAGTACCCGGATGGGTCAGCCCCAGCATTTT.

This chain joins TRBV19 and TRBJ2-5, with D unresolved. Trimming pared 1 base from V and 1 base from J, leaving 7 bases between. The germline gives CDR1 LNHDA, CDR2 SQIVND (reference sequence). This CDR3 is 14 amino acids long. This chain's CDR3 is CASSIAVGQETQYF. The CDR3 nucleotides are TGTGCCAGTAGTATAGCAGTGGGCCAAGAGACCCAGTACTTC.

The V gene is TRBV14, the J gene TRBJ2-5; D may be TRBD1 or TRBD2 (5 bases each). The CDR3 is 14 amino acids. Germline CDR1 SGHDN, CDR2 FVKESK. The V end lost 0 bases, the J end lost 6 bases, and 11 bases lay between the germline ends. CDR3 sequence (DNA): TGTGCCAGCAGCCAAGAAACGGGGCTGAAGACCCAGTACTTC. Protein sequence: CASSQETGLKTQYF.

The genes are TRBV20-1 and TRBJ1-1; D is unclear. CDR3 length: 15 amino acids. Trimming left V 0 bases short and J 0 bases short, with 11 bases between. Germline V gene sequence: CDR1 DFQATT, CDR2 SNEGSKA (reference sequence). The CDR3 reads CSARDRKRMNTEAFF. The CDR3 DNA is TGCAGTGCTAGAGATCGAAAGAGAATGAACACTGAAGCTTTCTTT.

The CDR3 DNA is TGTGCCAGCAGACTGACAGGGAGGATGGAGACCCAGTACTTC. Amino acid sequence: CASRLTGRMETQYF. The V and J genes are TRBV6-1 and TRBJ2-5, with a weak D call TRBD1 (7 bases). The CDR3 runs 14 residues. CDR1 and CDR2 (germline): MNHNS, SASEGT. V was cut by 6 bases and J by 5 bases, with 16 bases left in between.

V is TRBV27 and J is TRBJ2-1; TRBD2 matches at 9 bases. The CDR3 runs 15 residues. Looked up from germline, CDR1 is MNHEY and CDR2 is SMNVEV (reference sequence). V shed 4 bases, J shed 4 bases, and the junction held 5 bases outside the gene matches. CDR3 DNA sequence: TGTGCCAGCAGTTCTCTAGCGGGGTTTTACAATGAGCAGTTCTTC. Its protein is CASSSLAGFYNEQFF.